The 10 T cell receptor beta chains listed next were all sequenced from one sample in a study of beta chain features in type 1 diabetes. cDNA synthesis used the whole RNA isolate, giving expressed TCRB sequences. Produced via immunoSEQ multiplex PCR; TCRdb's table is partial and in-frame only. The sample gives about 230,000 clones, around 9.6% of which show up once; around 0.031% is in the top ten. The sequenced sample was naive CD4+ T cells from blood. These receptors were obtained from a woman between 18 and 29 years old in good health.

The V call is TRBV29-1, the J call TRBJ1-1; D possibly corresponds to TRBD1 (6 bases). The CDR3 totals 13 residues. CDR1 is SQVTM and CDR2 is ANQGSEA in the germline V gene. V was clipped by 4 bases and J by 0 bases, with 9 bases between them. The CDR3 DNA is TGCAGCGTTGTCGGACAGATGAACACTGAAGCTTTCTTT. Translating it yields CSVVGQMNTEAFF.

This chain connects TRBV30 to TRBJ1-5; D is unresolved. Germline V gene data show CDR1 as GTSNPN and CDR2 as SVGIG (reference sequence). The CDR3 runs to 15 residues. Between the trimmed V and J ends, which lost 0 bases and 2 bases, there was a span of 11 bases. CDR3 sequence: CAWSVGGQGNQPQHF. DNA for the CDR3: TGTGCCTGGAGTGTAGGTGGGCAGGGCAATCAGCCCCAGCATTTT.

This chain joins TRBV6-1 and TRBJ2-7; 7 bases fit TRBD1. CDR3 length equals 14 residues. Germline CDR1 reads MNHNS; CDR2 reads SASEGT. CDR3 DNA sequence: TGTGCAGCTGGCAGGGACAGACACTCCTACGAGCAGTACTTC. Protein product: CAAGRDRHSYEQYF.

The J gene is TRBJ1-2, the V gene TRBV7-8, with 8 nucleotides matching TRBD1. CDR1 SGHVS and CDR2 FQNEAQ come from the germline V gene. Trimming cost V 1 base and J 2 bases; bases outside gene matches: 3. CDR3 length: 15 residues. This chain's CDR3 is CASSLVAGGNYGYTF. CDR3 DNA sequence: TGTGCCAGCAGCTTAGTGGCAGGGGGCAACTATGGCTACACCTTC.

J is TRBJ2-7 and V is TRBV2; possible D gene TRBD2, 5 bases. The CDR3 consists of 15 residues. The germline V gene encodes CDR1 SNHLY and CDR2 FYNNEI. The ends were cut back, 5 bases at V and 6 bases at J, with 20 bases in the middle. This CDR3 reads CASSPYRTSEGEQYF. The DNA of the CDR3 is TGTGCCAGCAGTCCTTATCGGACGTCCGAGGGCGAGCAGTACTTC.

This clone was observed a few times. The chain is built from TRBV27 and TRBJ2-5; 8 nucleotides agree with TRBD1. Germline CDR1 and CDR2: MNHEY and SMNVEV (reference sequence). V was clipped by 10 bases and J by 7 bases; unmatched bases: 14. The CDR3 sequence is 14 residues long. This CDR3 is CATMTRGLQGTQYF. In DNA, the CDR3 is TGTGCCACCATGACCAGGGGGCTGCAGGGGACCCAGTACTTC.

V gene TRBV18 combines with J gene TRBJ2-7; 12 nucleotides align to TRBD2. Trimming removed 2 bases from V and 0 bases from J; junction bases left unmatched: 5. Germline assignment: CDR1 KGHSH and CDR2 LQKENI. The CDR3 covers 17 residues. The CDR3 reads CASSPTQTSGSSYEQYF. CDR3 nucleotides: TGTGCCAGCTCACCAACTCAGACTAGCGGGAGCTCCTACGAGCAGTACTTC.

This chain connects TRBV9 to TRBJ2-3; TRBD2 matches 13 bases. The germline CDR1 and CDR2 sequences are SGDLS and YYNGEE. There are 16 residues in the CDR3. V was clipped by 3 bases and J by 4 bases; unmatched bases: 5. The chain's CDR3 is CASSGRTSGSSDTQYF. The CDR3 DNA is TGTGCCAGCAGCGGGCGGACTAGCGGGAGTTCAGATACGCAGTATTTT.

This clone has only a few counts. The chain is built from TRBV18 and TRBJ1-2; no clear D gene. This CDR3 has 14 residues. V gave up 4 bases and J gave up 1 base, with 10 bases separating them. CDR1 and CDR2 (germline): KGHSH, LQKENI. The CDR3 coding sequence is TGTGCCAGCTCACAAACAGTCCTTAACTATGGCTACACCTTC. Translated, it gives CASSQTVLNYGYTF. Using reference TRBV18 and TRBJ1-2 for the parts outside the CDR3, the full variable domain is NAGVMQNPRHLVRRRGQEARLRCSPMKGHSHVYWYRQLPEEGLKFMVYLQKENIIDESGMPKERFSAEFPKEGPSILRIQQVVRGDSAAYFCASSQTVLNYGYTFGSGTRLTVV.

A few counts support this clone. The CDR3 loop reads CAWSVRGKGEKLFF. CDR3 nucleotide sequence: TGTGCCTGGAGTGTAAGGGGGAAGGGGGAAAAACTGTTTTTT. The chain employs TRBV30 and TRBJ1-4; D is possibly TRBD1 (6 bases). The germline V gene encodes CDR1 GTSNPN and CDR2 SVGIG (reference sequence). Deletions cut 0 bases from V and 8 bases from J, with 13 bases between. CDR3 length: 14 residues.